This T cell receptor (beta chain) was documented in a study of cytomegalovirus exposure and HLA in healthy donors. Findings and limits, study-wide: TCR beta V- and J-gene trimming was later associated with a missense DCLRE1C variant.

A word on this clone: Its specificity is not known.

The CDR3 covers 13 residues. V was shortened by 1 base and J by 5 bases, with 6 bases between the two germline ends. Germline V gives CDR1 SGHAT, CDR2 FQNNGV. The PCR was carried out with 60 Vbeta primers and 13 Jbeta primers. Original data processing: A later analysis tallied about 80 million unique TCR beta chains, roughly 11 million of them shared. TCRdb keeps only in-frame clones here, not all; method: immunoSEQ multiplex PCR. Clone size and V and J calls were adopted from that table, with D and trimming inferred from the DNA. The sample carries about 90,000 clones, over 65% recorded once. Sequencing was carried out using PBMCs. The sequence was collected from a woman between 40 and 55 years old in good health and CMV-seropositive. The rearrangement links TRBV11-2 to TRBJ1-5, with D tentatively TRBD1 (6 bases). CDR3 DNA: TGTGCCAGCAGCTTAGGGACAGATCAGCCCCAGCATTTT. Its translation: CASSLGTDQPQHF.